This T cell receptor (beta chain) is from a study of blood T cells in healthy people across ages. The authors ran a second PCR of 7 to 11 cycles using a sample-barcoded 5' primer and a J-beta primer mix. TCRdb re-derived calls from the 5' RACE reads in MiXCR, one entry per CDR3 protein. The data show fewer than 1 million distinct CDR3 sequences, around two fifths seen once. The CDR3 is 15 residues long. Per germline, CDR1 LGHNA and CDR2 YSLEER. V was cut by 0 bases and J by 6 bases, with 14 bases left in between. The sequenced sample consisted of blood. The chain carries TRBV4-3 and TRBJ1-1, with D unresolved. The source is a man aged 60-69 years in good health. CDR3 protein: CASSQDAALRAEAFF. In nucleotides, the CDR3 is TGCGCCAGCAGCCAAGACGCAGCGCTACGGGCTGAAGCTTTCTTT.